The 10 T cell receptor beta chains presented below share a single source sample, sequenced in a study of technical replicates of blood from several donors. Profiled with immunoSEQ multiplex PCR; TCRdb holds only in-frame clones, not every one. Of about 73,000 clones in the sample, 85% to 95% were seen once. The specimen sequenced was T cells isolated from PBMCs. All receptors come from a human donor in good health.

The gene calls are TRBV15 and TRBJ1-6; no clear D. This CDR3 contains 12 residues. From germline, CDR1 is LNHNV and CDR2 YYDKDF (reference sequence). V was pared by 1 base and J by 12 bases, with 7 bases between. The DNA for the CDR3 is TGTGCCACCAGCAGAGTAACGGGACCCCTCCACTTT. It specifies CATSRVTGPLHF.

V usage is TRBV5-6 and J usage is TRBJ2-7; 7 bases match TRBD2. The trim removed 5 bases at V and 5 bases at J, leaving 10 bases unmatched. The CDR3 has 14 residues. CDR1 SGHDT and CDR2 YYEEEE come from the germline V gene. The chain's CDR3 is CASRYRLARHEQYF. Here the CDR3 DNA reads TGTGCCAGCAGGTATCGACTAGCTAGGCACGAGCAGTACTTC.

The chain employs TRBV6-1 and TRBJ2-7; D possibly corresponds to TRBD2 (5 bases). CDR3 length: 17 residues. Germline V gene data show CDR1 as MNHNS and CDR2 as SASEGT. Trimming left V 2 bases short and J 2 bases short, with 19 bases between. The CDR3 here is CASSELVSPSGTYEQYF. For the CDR3, the DNA is TGTGCCAGCAGTGAACTGGTTTCGCCATCGGGAACCTACGAGCAGTACTTC.

This clone was counted a single time. V is TRBV18 and J is TRBJ2-6; D is unresolved. V lost 3 bases, J lost 0 bases, and 6 bases lay in between. The CDR3 is made up of 15 amino acids. The germline V gene has CDR1 KGHSH and CDR2 LQKENI. CDR3 in amino acids: CASSPSPSGANVLTF. CDR3 coding DNA: TGTGCCAGCTCACCGTCTCCCTCTGGGGCCAACGTCCTGACTTTC.

V and J are TRBV5-1 and TRBJ1-1, with a tentative D call TRBD1 (6 bases). Germline assignment: CDR1 SGHRS and CDR2 YFSETQ. The CDR3 sequence is 15 residues long. Trimming took 2 bases from V and 0 from J, leaving 11 bases between them. CDR3 in amino acids: CASSLITGLNTEAFF. In DNA, the CDR3 is TGCGCCAGCAGCTTAATCACAGGGCTGAACACTGAAGCTTTCTTT.

V and J are TRBV7-6 and TRBJ2-1, with 11 bases lining up with TRBD2. CDR1 is SGHVS and CDR2 is FNYEAQ in the germline V gene. Germline trimming cut 6 bases from V and 4 bases from J; bases unmatched to any gene: 5. CDR3 size: 15 residues. CDR3 in DNA: TGTGCCAGCAGAGAAACTAGCGGGGGATACAATGAGCAGTTCTTC. Residues: CASRETSGGYNEQFF.

J is TRBJ2-1 and V is TRBV9, with D uncertain. This CDR3 contains 15 residues. The ends were cut back, 1 base at V and 4 bases at J, with 12 bases in the middle. CDR1 is SGDLS, CDR2 YYNGEE, per germline. As DNA, the CDR3 is TGTGCCAGCAGCGTAAGCGACCAGTCGTACAATGAGCAGTTCTTC. It encodes CASSVSDQSYNEQFF.

V and J are TRBV6-5 and TRBJ2-1; 7 positions match TRBD1. The CDR3 sequence is 14 residues long. Germline trimming cut 2 bases from V and 5 bases from J; bases unmatched to any gene: 3. Germline lookup yields CDR1 MNHEY and CDR2 SVGAGI. The CDR3 reads CASSYRDSHNEQFF. For the CDR3, the DNA is TGTGCCAGCAGTTACCGGGACAGTCACAATGAGCAGTTCTTC.

V gene TRBV6-4 combines with J gene TRBJ2-3; 7 bases are shared with TRBD2. The CDR3 totals 15 residues. The V gene's germline CDR1 is MRHNA and CDR2 SNTAGT. With V trimmed by 3 bases and J by 4 bases, 7 bases remained unmatched. The CDR3 reads CASSDLGGGSDTQYF. The CDR3 DNA reads TGTGCCAGCAGTGATCTCGGGGGAGGGTCAGATACGCAGTATTTT.

The V gene is TRBV9, the J gene TRBJ2-1, with 8 bases aligning to TRBD1. The CDR3 sequence is 16 residues long. The germline V gene has CDR1 SGDLS and CDR2 YYNGEE. Trimming removed 0 bases from V and 2 bases from J; junction bases left unmatched: 4. CDR3: CASSVGAGGPYNEQFF. The CDR3 DNA reads TGTGCCAGCAGCGTAGGGGCAGGGGGCCCCTACAATGAGCAGTTCTTC.